This T cell receptor (beta chain) is from a study of identical twins. Study-level findings and limits: Among beta out-of-frame sequences, excess sharing between twins appeared weaker. Within cord blood, abundant beta clonotypes carried fewer insertions, but memory repertoires showed no such trend.

A remark on this clonotype: Its antigen remains unknown.

The cDNA had a unique molecular identifier and a template-switch universal primer site. A single record per CDR3 protein comes from TCRdb applying MiXCR to the 5' RACE reads. The sample lists roughly 280,000 distinct CDR3 sequences, roughly 10% occurring once. No donor was unhealthy or non-Caucasian. These records were also assigned to another study, of yellow fever vaccine responses in identical twins.

The source of this sequence is a young woman in good health. What was sequenced was CD8+ T cells sorted from blood.

DNA of the CDR3: TGTGCCAGCAGCTTAGTCCCGACAGTCACAGATACGCAGTATTTT. This sequence encodes CASSLVPTVTDTQYF. V is TRBV13 and J is TRBJ2-3, with D maybe TRBD1 (5 bases). Germline V gene lookup returns CDR1 PRHDT and CDR2 FYEKMQ (reference sequence). Trimming removed 1 base from V and 2 bases from J, with 10 bases in between. The CDR3 length is 15 residues.